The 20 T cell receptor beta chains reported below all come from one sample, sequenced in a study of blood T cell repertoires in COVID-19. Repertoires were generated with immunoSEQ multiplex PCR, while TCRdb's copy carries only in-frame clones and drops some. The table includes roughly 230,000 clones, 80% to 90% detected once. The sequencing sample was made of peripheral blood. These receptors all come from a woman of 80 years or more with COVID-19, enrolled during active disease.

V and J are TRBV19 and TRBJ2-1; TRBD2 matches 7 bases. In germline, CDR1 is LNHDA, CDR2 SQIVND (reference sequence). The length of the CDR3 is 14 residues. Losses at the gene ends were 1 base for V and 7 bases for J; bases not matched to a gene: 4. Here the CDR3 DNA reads TGTGCCAGTAGTATAGTGGGGGGGTGGAATGAGCAGTTCTTC. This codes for CASSIVGGWNEQFF.

Here the CDR3 reads CASSIDRGTGGSQPQHF. As DNA, the CDR3 is TGTGCCAGTAGTATAGATCGAGGGACAGGGGGAAGTCAGCCCCAGCATTTT. This rearrangement joins TRBV19 to TRBJ1-5, with 11 nucleotides matching TRBD1. The length of the CDR3 is 17 residues. The germline V gene has CDR1 LNHDA and CDR2 SQIVND (reference sequence). V gave up 0 bases and J gave up 6 bases; unmatched junction bases: 7.

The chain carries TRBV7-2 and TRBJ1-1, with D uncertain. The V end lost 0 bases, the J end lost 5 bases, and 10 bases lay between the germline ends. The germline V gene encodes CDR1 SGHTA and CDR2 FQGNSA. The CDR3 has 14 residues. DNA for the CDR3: TGTGCCAGCAGCTTAGCGTACCCGAGGACTGAAGCTTTCTTT. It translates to CASSLAYPRTEAFF.

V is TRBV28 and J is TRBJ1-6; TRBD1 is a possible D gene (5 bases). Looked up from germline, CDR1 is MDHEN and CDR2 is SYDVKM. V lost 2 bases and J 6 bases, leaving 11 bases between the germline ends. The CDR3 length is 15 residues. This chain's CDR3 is CASSLRGLPNSPLHF. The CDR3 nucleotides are TGTGCCAGCAGTTTACGGGGGTTGCCTAATTCACCCCTCCACTTT.

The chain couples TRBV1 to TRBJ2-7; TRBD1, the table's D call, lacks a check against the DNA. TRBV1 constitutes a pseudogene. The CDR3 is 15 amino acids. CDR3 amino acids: CTSSHSPGQGYEQYF. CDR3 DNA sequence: TGCACCAGCAGCCACTCTCCGGGACAGGGCTACGAGCAGTACTTC.

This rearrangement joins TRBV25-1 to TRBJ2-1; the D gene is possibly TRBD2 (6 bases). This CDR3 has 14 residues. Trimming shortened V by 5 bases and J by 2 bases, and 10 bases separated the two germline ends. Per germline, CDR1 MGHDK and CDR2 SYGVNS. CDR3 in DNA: TGTGCCAGCAGTCGAGCGGGCGCCTACAATGAGCAGTTCTTC. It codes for CASSRAGAYNEQFF.

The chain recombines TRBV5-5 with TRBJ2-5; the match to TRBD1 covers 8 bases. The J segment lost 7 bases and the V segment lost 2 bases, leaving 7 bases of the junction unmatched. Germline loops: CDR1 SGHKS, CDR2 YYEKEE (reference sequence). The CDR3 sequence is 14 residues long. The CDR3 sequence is CASSFRDRLGTQYF. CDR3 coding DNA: TGTGCCAGCAGCTTCCGGGACAGGCTGGGGACCCAGTACTTC.

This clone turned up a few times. The CDR3 is CASREGAGSGGYTF. DNA of the CDR3: TGTGCCAGCAGGGAGGGCGCGGGGAGCGGAGGCTACACCTTC. The chain couples TRBV28 to TRBJ1-2, with D hard to call. V was shortened by 6 bases and J by 8 bases, with 19 bases between the two germline ends. CDR1 is MDHEN and CDR2 is SYDVKM in the germline V gene. The CDR3 consists of 14 residues.

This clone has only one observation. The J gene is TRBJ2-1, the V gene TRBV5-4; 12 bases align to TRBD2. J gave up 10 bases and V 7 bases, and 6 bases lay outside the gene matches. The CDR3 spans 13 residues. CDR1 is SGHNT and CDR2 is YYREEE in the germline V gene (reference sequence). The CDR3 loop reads CASASGGVGEQFF. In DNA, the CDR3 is TGTGCCAGCGCTAGCGGGGGGGTGGGGGAGCAGTTCTTC.

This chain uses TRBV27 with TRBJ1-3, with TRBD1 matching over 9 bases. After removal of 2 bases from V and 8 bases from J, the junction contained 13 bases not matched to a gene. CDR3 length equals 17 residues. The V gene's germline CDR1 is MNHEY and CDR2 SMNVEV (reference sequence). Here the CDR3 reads CASSLNSGTGGAHTIYF. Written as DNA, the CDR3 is TGTGCCAGCAGTTTAAACTCCGGCACAGGGGGCGCGCACACCATATATTTT.

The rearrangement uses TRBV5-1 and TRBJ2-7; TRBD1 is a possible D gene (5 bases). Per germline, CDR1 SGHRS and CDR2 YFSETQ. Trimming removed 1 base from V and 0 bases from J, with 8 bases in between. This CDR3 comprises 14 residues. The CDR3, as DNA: TGCGCCAGCAGCTTGTTCCAGGGCTCCTACGAGCAGTACTTC. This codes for CASSLFQGSYEQYF. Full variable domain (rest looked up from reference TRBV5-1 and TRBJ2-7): KAGVTQTPRYLIKTRGQQVTLSCSPISGHRSVSWYQQTPGQGLQFLFEYFSETQRNKGNFPGRFSGRQFSNSRSEMNVSTLELGDSALYLCASSLFQGSYEQYFGPGTRLTVT.

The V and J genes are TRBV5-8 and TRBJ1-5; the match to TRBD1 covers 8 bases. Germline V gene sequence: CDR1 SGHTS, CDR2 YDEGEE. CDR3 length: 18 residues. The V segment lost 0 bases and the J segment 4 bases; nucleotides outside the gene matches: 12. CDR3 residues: CASSLAGSVGQANQPQHF. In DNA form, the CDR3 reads TGTGCCAGCAGCTTGGCCGGTTCAGTGGGACAGGCTAATCAGCCCCAGCATTTT.

Here the CDR3 reads CASSRRDRVYEQYV. CDR3 sequence (DNA): TGTGCCAGCAGCCGACGGGACAGGGTGTACGAGCAGTACGTC. The chain links TRBV12-1 to TRBJ2-7; TRBD1 is the table's D call and was not checked against the DNA. TRBV12-1 is listed as a pseudogene. The CDR3 consists of 14 residues.

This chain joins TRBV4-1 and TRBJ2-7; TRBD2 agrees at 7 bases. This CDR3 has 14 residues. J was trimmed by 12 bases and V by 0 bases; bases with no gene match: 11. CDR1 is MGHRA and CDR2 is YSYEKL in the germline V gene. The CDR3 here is CASSQDPQRGEMYF. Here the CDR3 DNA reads TGCGCCAGCAGCCAAGATCCCCAGCGGGGCGAGATGTACTTC.

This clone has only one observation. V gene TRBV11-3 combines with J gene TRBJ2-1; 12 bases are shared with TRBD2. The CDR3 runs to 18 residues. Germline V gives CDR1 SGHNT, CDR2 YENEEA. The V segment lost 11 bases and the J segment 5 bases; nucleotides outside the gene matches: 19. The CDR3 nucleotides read TGTGCCGAGCCCCGAAAACCTAGCGGGGGGGTTTTCGACAATGAGCAGTTCTTC. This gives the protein CAEPRKPSGGVFDNEQFF.

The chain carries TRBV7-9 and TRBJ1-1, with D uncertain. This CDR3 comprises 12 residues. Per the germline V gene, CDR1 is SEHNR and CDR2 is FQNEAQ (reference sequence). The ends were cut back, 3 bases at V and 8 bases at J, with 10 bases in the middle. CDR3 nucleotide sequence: TGTGCCAGCAGCTTCATGTCAGTAGAAGCTTTCTTT. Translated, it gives CASSFMSVEAFF.

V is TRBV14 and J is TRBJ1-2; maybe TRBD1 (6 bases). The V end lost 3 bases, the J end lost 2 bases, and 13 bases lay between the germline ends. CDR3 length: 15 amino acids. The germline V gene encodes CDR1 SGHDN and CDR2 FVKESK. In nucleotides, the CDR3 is TGTGCCAGCAGCCAGAGGGGGACAAACAACTATGGCTACACCTTC. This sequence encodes CASSQRGTNNYGYTF.

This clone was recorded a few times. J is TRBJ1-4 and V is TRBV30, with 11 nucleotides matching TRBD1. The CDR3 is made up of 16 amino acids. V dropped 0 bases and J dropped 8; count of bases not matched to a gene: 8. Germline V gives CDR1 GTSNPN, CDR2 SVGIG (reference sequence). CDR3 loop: CAWSVRGDRGKEKLFF. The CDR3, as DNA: TGTGCCTGGAGTGTAAGGGGGGACAGGGGGAAGGAAAAACTGTTTTTT.

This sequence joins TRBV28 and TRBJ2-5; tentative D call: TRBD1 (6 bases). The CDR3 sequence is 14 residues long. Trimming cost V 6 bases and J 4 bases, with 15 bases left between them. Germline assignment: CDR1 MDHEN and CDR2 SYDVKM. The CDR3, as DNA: TGTGCCAGCAGAACCCAGGGGCTCGGAGAGACCCAGTACTTC. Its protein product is CASRTQGLGETQYF.

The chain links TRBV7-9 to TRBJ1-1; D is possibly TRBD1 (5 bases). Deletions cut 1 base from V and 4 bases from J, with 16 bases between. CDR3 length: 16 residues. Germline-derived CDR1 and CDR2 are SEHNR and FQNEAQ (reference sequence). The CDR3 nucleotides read TGTGCCAGCAGCTTAGACTTCAGGGTCGATGGCACTGAAGCTTTCTTT. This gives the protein CASSLDFRVDGTEAFF.